The sequence of this T cell receptor beta chain was determined in a study of post-analysis software for immune sequencing data. Study at large: Patients had relapsing-remitting, secondary progressive or progressive-relapsing multiple sclerosis; some lacked subtype. The study's findings and limits: Five TRBV segments, TRBV5-6, TRBV5-1 and TRBV20-1 among them, were found more frequent in patients than controls. Significantly decreased normalized Chao1 diversity was recorded for multiple sclerosis patients relative to controls.

Unique molecular identifiers were built into the TCR beta cDNA libraries. A single record per CDR3 protein comes from TCRdb applying MiXCR to the PCR reads. The sample contains a few hundred thousand distinct CDR3 sequences, approximately 33% of which appear only once. Details on this clonotype: No antigen is known for it.

The CDR3 is 13 amino acids. From germline, CDR1 is SGHTA and CDR2 FQGNSA. V gave up 5 bases and J gave up 4 bases, with 9 bases separating them. The sequence was collected from a girl aged 5-17 years with multiple sclerosis. This rearrangement joins TRBV7-2 to TRBJ1-5; unclear D gene. The specimen was blood. CDR3 nucleotide sequence: TGTGCCAGCAGCCCTTGGAGAAATCAGCCCCAGCATTTT. Its protein product is CASSPWRNQPQHF.